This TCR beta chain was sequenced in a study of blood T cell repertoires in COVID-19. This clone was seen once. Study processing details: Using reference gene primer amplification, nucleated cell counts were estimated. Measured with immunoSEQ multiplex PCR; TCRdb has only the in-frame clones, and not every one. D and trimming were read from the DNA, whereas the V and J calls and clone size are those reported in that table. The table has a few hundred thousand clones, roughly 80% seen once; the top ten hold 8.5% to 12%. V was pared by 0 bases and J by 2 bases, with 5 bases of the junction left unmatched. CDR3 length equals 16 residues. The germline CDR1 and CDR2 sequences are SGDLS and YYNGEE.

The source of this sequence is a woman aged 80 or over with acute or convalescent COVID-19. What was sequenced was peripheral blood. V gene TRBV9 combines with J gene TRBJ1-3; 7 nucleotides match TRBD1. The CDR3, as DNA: TGTGCCAGCAGCGTAGAGCCAGGGGGGACTGGAAACACCATATATTTT. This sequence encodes CASSVEPGGTGNTIYF. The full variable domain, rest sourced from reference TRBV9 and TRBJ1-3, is DSGVTQTPKHLITATGQRVTLRCSPRSGDLSVYWYQQSLDQGLQFLIQYYNGEERAKGNILERFSAQQFPDLHSELNLSSLELGDSALYFCASSVEPGGTGNTIYFGEGSWLTVV.